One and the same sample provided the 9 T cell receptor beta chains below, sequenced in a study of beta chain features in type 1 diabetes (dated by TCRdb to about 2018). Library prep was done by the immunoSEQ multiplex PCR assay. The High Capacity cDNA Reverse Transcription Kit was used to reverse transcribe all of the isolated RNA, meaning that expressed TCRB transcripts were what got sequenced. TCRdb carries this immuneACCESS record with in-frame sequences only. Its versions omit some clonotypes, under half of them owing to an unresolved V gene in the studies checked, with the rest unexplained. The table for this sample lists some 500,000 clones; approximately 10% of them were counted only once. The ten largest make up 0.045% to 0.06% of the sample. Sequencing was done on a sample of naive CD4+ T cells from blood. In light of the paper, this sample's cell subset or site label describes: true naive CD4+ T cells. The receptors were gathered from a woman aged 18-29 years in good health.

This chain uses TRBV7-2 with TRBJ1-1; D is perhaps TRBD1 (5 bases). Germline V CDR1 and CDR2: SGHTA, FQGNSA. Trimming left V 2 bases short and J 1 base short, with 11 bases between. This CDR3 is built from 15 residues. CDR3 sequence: CASSLRSTANTEAFF. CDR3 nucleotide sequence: TGTGCCAGCAGCTTACGCTCGACAGCGAACACTGAAGCTTTCTTT.

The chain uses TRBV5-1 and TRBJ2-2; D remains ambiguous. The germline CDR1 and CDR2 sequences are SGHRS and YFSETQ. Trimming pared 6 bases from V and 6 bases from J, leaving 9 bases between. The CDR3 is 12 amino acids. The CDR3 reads CASNQPSGELFF. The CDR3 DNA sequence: TGCGCCAGCAACCAACCATCCGGGGAGCTGTTTTTT.

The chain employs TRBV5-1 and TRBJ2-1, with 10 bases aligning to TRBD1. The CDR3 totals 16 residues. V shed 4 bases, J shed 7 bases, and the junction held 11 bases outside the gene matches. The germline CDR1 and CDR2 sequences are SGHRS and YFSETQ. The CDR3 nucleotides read TGCGCCAGCAGCAATGAGGACAGGGGGTTTGTGAATGAGCAGTTCTTC. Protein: CASSNEDRGFVNEQFF.

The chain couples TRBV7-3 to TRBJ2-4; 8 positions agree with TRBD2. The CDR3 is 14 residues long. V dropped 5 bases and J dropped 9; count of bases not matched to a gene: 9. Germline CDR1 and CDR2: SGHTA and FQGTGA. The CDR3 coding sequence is TGTGCCAGCAGCCCAGGCGGGGGGTCTGGCATTCAGTACTTC. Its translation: CASSPGGGSGIQYF.

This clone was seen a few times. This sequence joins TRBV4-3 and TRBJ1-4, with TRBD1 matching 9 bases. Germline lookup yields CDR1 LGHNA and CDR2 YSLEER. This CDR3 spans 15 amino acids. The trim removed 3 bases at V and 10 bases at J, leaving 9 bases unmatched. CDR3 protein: CASSQLGQGGGKLFF. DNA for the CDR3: TGCGCCAGCAGCCAGCTGGGACAGGGAGGGGGAAAACTGTTTTTT.

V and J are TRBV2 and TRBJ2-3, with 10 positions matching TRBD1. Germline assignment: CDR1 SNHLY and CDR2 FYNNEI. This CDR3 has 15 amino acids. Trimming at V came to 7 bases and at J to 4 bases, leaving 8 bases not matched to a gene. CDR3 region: CASNLDRGRADTQYF. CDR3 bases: TGTGCCAGCAACCTGGACAGGGGGAGGGCAGATACGCAGTATTTT.

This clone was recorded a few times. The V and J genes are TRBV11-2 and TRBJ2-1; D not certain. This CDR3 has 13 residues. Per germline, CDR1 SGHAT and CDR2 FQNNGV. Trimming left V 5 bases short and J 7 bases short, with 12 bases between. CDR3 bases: TGTGCCAGCAGCATGGGGTTTGTTAATGAGCAGTTCTTC. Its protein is CASSMGFVNEQFF.

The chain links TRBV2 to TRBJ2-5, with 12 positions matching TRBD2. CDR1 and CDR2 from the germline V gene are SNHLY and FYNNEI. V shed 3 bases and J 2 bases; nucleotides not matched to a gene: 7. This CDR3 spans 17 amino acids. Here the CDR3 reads CASSDFRTSGVQETQYF. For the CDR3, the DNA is TGTGCCAGCAGTGATTTTAGGACTAGCGGGGTGCAAGAGACCCAGTACTTC.

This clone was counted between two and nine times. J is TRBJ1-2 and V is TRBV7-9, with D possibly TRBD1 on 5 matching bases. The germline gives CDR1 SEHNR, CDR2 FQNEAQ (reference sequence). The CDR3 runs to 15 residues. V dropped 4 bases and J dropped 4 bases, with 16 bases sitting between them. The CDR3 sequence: CASSSAGGTGYGYTF. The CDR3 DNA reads TGTGCCAGCAGCTCCGCCGGGGGTACGGGCTATGGCTACACCTTC.